A selection of T cell receptor beta chains follows, all from one sample in a study of a mutant IDH1 vaccine in newly diagnosed glioma. Generated by immunoSEQ multiplex PCR, the TCRdb table keeps only in-frame clones and is missing some. The table records around 92,000 clones, about 80% of them present only once. Sequencing used PBMCs, obtained from a glioma patient treated with radiotherapy, temozolomide or both. Receptors were obtained from a woman aged 50 to 65 with glioma. The CDR3 runs from the conserved cysteine through the conserved F or W. A D gene is named only where the DNA matches it firmly. Some rows have no size entry. The others give once, few or many, or a class for an expanded clone.

size	V	D	J	length	CDR3	DNA
.	TRBV7-9	.	TRBJ1-1	14	CASSPVIPGTEAFF	TGTGCCAGCAGCCCGGTAATACCGGGCACTGAAGCTTTCTTT
.	TRBV7-8	TRBD1	TRBJ2-1	15	CASSRGQVSYNEQFF	TGTGCCAGCAGTCGGGGACAGGTCTCCTACAATGAGCAGTTCTTC
.	TRBV2	TRBD1	TRBJ2-7	13	CASSDGTAHEQYF	TGTGCCAGCAGTGACGGGACAGCTCACGAGCAGTACTTC
.	TRBV6-1	.	TRBJ2-1	16	CASSGAGAYLYNEQFF	TGTGCCAGCAGTGGTGCCGGGGCCTACCTCTACAATGAGCAGTTCTTC
.	TRBV5-1	.	TRBJ2-7	11	CASSLELEQYF	TGCGCCAGCAGCTTGGAGCTCGAGCAGTACTTC
.	TRBV2	.	TRBJ2-5	14	CASSQREGGQTQYF	TGTGCCAGCAGCCAAAGGGAGGGGGGACAGACCCAGTACTTC
.	TRBV6-1	.	TRBJ2-4	18	CASSGGQNRFLQRNIQYF	TGTGCCAGCAGTGGAGGGCAGAACAGGTTCCTTCAAAGGAACATTCAGTACTTC
.	TRBV9	TRBD1	TRBJ1-1	15	CASSATGVQGGEAFF	TGTGCCAGCAGCGCAACCGGGGTACAGGGGGGTGAAGCTTTCTTT
.	TRBV30	TRBD2	TRBJ2-3	16	CAWELAGGAQTDTQYF	TGTGCCTGGGAGTTAGCGGGGGGGGCCCAAACAGATACGCAGTATTTT
.	TRBV4-1	.	TRBJ2-2	19	CASSQDRVTWGGNTGELFF	TGCGCCAGCAGCCAAGATAGGGTTACCTGGGGGGGCAACACCGGGGAGCTGTTTTTT
.	TRBV5-1	.	TRBJ2-2	15	CASSLGSAYTGELFF	TGCGCCAGCAGCTTGGGGTCAGCTTACACCGGGGAGCTGTTTTTT
.	TRBV7-8	TRBD1	TRBJ1-6	15	CASSLVALGQSPLHF	TGTGCCAGCAGCTTAGTAGCTCTGGGACAGTCTCCCCTCCACTTT
.	TRBV5-5	TRBD1	TRBJ2-7	14	CASSPGQHLYEQYF	TGTGCCAGCAGCCCGGGACAGCACCTCTACGAGCAGTACTTC
.	TRBV29-1	.	TRBJ1-1	13	CSGGRGRATEAFF	TGCAGCGGGGGGAGGGGCAGGGCCACTGAAGCTTTCTTT
.	TRBV13	.	TRBJ2-5	12	CASSATQETQYF	TGTGCCAGCAGCGCCACTCAAGAGACCCAGTACTTC
few	TRBV19	.	TRBJ1-1	12	CASSIGPTEAFF	TGTGCCAGTAGTATAGGGCCTACTGAAGCTTTCTTT
few	TRBV7-7	TRBD1	TRBJ2-2	16	CASSPGQGGNTGELFF	TGTGCTAGCAGCCCGGGACAGGGCGGGAACACCGGGGAGCTGTTTTTT
.	TRBV30	.	TRBJ1-5	17	CAWSVKEGVLSNQPQHF	TGTGCCTGGAGTGTTAAGGAGGGGGTTCTTAGCAATCAGCCCCAGCATTTT
.	TRBV7-6	TRBD2	TRBJ2-1	18	CASSSPPSRGGFPNEQFF	TGTGCCAGCAGCTCACCGCCCTCCCGGGGGGGCTTTCCTAATGAGCAGTTCTTC
.	TRBV9	TRBD2	TRBJ2-3	17	CASSVAILAGITDTQYF	TGTGCCAGCAGCGTAGCGATCCTAGCGGGGATCACAGATACGCAGTATTTT
.	TRBV2	TRBD1	TRBJ1-2	14	CTSSSTGADYGYTF	TGTACCAGCAGTTCGACAGGGGCAGACTATGGCTACACCTTC
.	TRBV27	.	TRBJ1-1	15	CASSLDQGMNTEAFF	TGTGCCAGCAGTTTAGATCAGGGGATGAACACTGAAGCTTTCTTT
.	TRBV6-1	.	TRBJ1-5	14	CASSRGYSNQPQHF	TGTGCCAGCAGTCGGGGCTATAGCAATCAGCCCCAGCATTTT
.	TRBV9	TRBD1	TRBJ2-3	15	CASSAGTAYTDTQYF	TGTGCCAGCAGCGCCGGGACAGCTTATACAGATACGCAGTATTTT
.	TRBV5-4	.	TRBJ1-1	16	CASSLGGGGDATEAFF	TGTGCCAGCAGCTTGGGTGGTGGGGGCGACGCCACTGAAGCTTTCTTT
.	TRBV6-1	.	TRBJ1-1	12	CASSAWGDEAFF	TGTGCCAGCAGTGCCTGGGGAGATGAAGCTTTCTTT
.	TRBV19	.	TRBJ2-2	15	CASSVQGRGTGELFF	TGTGCCAGTAGTGTTCAGGGGAGAGGGACCGGGGAGCTGTTTTTT
.	TRBV15	.	TRBJ2-1	12	CATSRRYNEQFF	TGTGCCACCAGCAGGCGCTACAATGAGCAGTTCTTC
.	TRBV5-1	TRBD1	TRBJ1-2	15	CASSLGTGTGRGYTF	TGCGCCAGCAGCTTGGGCACCGGGACAGGGAGAGGCTACACCTTC
.	TRBV2	TRBD1	TRBJ1-5	14	CASKDRDSNQPQHF	TGTGCCAGCAAGGACAGGGATAGCAATCAGCCCCAGCATTTT
.	TRBV5-1	.	TRBJ2-3	15	CASSPGSSGPDTQYF	TGCGCCAGCAGCCCGGGTAGTAGCGGACCAGATACGCAGTATTTT
few	TRBV19	.	TRBJ2-5	11	CASSIKETQYF	TGTGCCAGTAGTATCAAAGAGACCCAGTACTTC
.	TRBV29-1	TRBD1	TRBJ2-2	14	CSGSGTGGFGELFF	TGCAGCGGTTCCGGGACAGGGGGCTTCGGGGAGCTGTTTTTT
.	TRBV10-2	.	TRBJ1-2	15	CASSESNRANYGYTF	TGCGCCAGCAGTGAGTCGAACAGGGCTAACTATGGCTACACCTTC
.	TRBV29-1	TRBD1	TRBJ2-7	16	CSVDGTGSFSDDEQYF	TGCAGCGTTGATGGGACAGGGAGTTTTTCGGACGACGAGCAGTACTTC
.	TRBV6-5	.	TRBJ2-2	13	CASRGGGTGELFF	TGTGCCAGCAGAGGGGGAGGGACCGGGGAGCTGTTTTTT
.	TRBV9	TRBD1	TRBJ1-6	15	CASSVETGAGSPLHF	TGTGCCAGCAGCGTAGAAACAGGGGCCGGTTCACCCCTCCACTTT
.	TRBV19	.	TRBJ2-5	14	CASSPPGAEETQYF	TGTGCCAGTAGTCCCCCCGGGGCCGAAGAGACCCAGTACTTC
.	TRBV6-1	TRBD2	TRBJ2-3	15	CASSESAGGRDTQYF	TGTGCCAGCAGTGAATCGGCGGGGGGAAGGGATACGCAGTATTTT
.	TRBV7-6	.	TRBJ1-1	13	CASSQQENTEAFF	TGTGCCAGCAGCCAACAGGAGAACACTGAAGCTTTCTTT
.	TRBV7-2	.	TRBJ2-6	15	CASSLGVAGANVLTF	TGTGCCAGCAGCTTAGGGGTCGCTGGGGCCAACGTCCTGACTTTC
.	TRBV6-5	.	TRBJ1-6	13	CASRREGKSPLHF	TGTGCCAGCAGAAGAGAGGGAAAATCACCCCTCCACTTT
.	TRBV19	.	TRBJ1-1	16	CASSIRPRDGDTEAFF	TGTGCCAGTAGTATCAGACCGCGCGACGGGGACACTGAAGCTTTCTTT
.	TRBV6-6	TRBD2	TRBJ2-7	15	CASRTGLAGRYEQYF	TGTGCCAGCAGGACCGGACTAGCGGGGAGATACGAGCAGTACTTC
.	TRBV9	TRBD1	TRBJ2-4	16	CASSGSLQGAKNIQYF	TGTGCCAGCAGCGGAAGCTTACAGGGGGCTAAAAACATTCAGTACTTC
.	TRBV13	TRBD2	TRBJ2-5	18	CASTQRGLAGGRQETQYF	TGTGCCAGCACCCAACGGGGACTAGCGGGGGGGCGTCAGGAGACCCAGTACTTC
.	TRBV5-6	TRBD1	TRBJ1-5	18	CASSLLQGVGVSNQPQHF	TGTGCCAGCAGCTTACTACAGGGGGTCGGTGTAAGCAATCAGCCCCAGCATTTT
many	TRBV4-1	TRBD2	TRBJ2-3	16	CASSLTSGPSTDTQYF	TGCGCCAGCAGCCTAACTAGCGGGCCTAGCACAGATACGCAGTATTTT